This TCR beta chain was sequenced for a study of T-cell reconstitution after alpha-beta-depleted transplantation in children. Germline V gene lookup returns CDR1 ENHRY and CDR2 SYGVKD. CDR3 length: 14 residues. With V trimmed by 6 bases and J by 5 bases, 9 bases remained unmatched. This clonotype was seen a few times. TCRbeta library construction was performed incorporating unique molecular identifiers. TCRdb reprocessed the PCR reads via MiXCR and lists one record per CDR3 protein. The sample has some 460,000 distinct CDR3 sequences; 16% are singletons. This chain joins TRBV10-3 and TRBJ1-1; 7 bases fit TRBD1. The TCR was taken from a boy under three years old who had a stem cell transplant for Wiskott-Aldrich syndrome, so the T cells may come from the graft donor. The sample in question was PBMCs, mostly from graft donor cells, obtained 360 days after TCRalphabeta/CD19-depleted stem cell transplant. The CDR3 is CAIRRQGLDTEAFF. Here the CDR3 DNA reads TGTGCCATCAGACGACAGGGATTGGATACTGAAGCTTTCTTT.